This TCR beta chain was captured by sequencing in a study of CD8+ T cells in alopecia areata. Alopecia areata patients provided lesional scalp punch biopsies and peripheral blood, both collected for the study. This clone was seen only a few times. RNA extraction was followed by reverse transcription into cDNA, which acted as the sequencing template. Sequencing used immunoSEQ multiplex PCR; TCRdb keeps in-frame clones, though not all of them. In the table there are 170,000 or so clones, over 50% of which are singletons. The CDR3 length is 14 residues. Germline assignment: CDR1 MNHEY and CDR2 SVGAGI. The ends were cut back, 6 bases at V and 0 bases at J, with 12 bases in the middle.

The sequence derives from a human donor with alopecia areata. The sample consisted of CD4+ T cells sorted from blood, taken at week 0. The chain couples TRBV6-5 to TRBJ2-7; D not certain. The CDR3 nucleotides read TGTGCCAGCAGCATCGGACGGCCCTCCTACGAGCAGTACTTC. The encoded protein is CASSIGRPSYEQYF.